This T cell receptor (beta chain) was captured by sequencing in a study of radiotherapy plus CTLA-4 blockade in lung cancer. Germline-derived CDR1 and CDR2 are MNHNY and SVGAGI (reference sequence). The CDR3 has 13 amino acids. After removal of 5 bases from V and 5 bases from J, the junction contained 6 bases not matched to a gene. TCRdb's copy holds only in-frame clones and misses some; the assay was immunoSEQ multiplex PCR. The repertoire has just under 60,000 clones, about three quarters of them found once; the top ten carry less than 4%. The chain joins TRBV6-6 to TRBJ2-7; 7 bases are a match to TRBD1. The receptor's source is a human donor with non-small cell lung cancer who had a partial response to radiotherapy plus ipilimumab. The input for sequencing was peripheral blood, taken from a patient treated with radiotherapy plus ipilimumab. This chain's CDR3 is CASSRQGLDEQYF. The CDR3 DNA follows: TGTGCCAGCAGTAGACAGGGTCTGGACGAGCAGTACTTC.